This TCR beta chain was recovered during a study of blood T cell repertoires in COVID-19. CDR1 is LNHDA and CDR2 is SQIVND in the germline V gene (reference sequence). The CDR3 covers 15 residues. V lost 2 bases to trimming and J lost 8 bases; unmatched junction nucleotides: 8. Clones were sequenced by immunoSEQ multiplex PCR, and TCRdb holds only the in-frame ones, with some missing. The sample contains roughly 50,000 clones, more than 70% of which appear only once. The sequencing input was peripheral blood. This TCR was sampled from a woman aged 60-75 years with acute or convalescent COVID-19. The chain employs TRBV19 and TRBJ2-1, with TRBD2 matching 8 bases. In nucleotides, the CDR3 is TGTGCCAGTAGTATAAATAGCGGGGCTAGGCATGAGCAGTTCTTC. This encodes CASSINSGARHEQFF.